This T cell receptor beta chain was identified in a study of T-cell memory formation after mild COVID-19. Study-wide context: TCR clusters were mostly donor specific.

This clonotype occurred a few times. Its matching antigen is unknown. Study results and caveats: Some clones that responded were present in memory (sampled pre-infection), which suggests cross-reactive memory joined. A second wave expanding day 15 to 37 was CD4+-biased; contracting clones were balanced.

Each CDR3 protein gets one entry after TCRdb re-called the 5' RACE reads with MiXCR. The sample includes 110,000 to 150,000 distinct CDR3 sequences, 11% to 15% of them seen just once. Germline-derived CDR1 and CDR2 are GTSNPN and SVGIG (reference sequence). The CDR3 sequence is 13 residues long. V was shortened by 1 base and J by 4 bases, with 10 bases between the two germline ends. The sequence was collected from an adult woman who had mild COVID-19 (a few samples of this study predate the infection). Cell type and time point are not known. The sequenced sample consisted of PBMCs or a T cell subset sorted from them (not recorded which). The chain carries TRBV30 and TRBJ1-2; D is unclear. Here the CDR3 reads CAWSELTLYGYTF. DNA for the CDR3: TGTGCCTGGAGTGAGTTGACCCTCTATGGCTACACCTTC.